This T cell receptor (beta chain) was found in a study of CD8+CD57+ T cells in acquired aplastic anemia. By flow cytometry, patients selected for sequencing had shown an expansion of CD8+CD57+ cells. Germline lookup yields CDR1 SGHNT and CDR2 YYREEE (reference sequence). The CDR3 is 14 residues long. Trimming took off 9 bases at V and 0 bases at J, with 15 bases between the two ends. Investigators profiled TCR beta VDJ and CDR3 from genomic DNA template. TCRdb redid the calling of the reads with MiXCR, one entry per CDR3 protein. The sample gives roughly 100,000 distinct CDR3 sequences, around 68% of which show up once; roughly 60% is in the top ten.

Material for sequencing was sorted CD4+, CD8+, or CD8+CD57+ T cells (not recorded which) from PBMCs. The chain combines TRBV5-4 with TRBJ1-2; D might be TRBD1 (5 bases). The sequence derives from a human donor with aplastic anemia. The CDR3 region is CATRDSSSNYGYTF. The CDR3 bases are TGTGCCACAAGAGACAGTTCATCTAACTATGGCTACACCTTC.